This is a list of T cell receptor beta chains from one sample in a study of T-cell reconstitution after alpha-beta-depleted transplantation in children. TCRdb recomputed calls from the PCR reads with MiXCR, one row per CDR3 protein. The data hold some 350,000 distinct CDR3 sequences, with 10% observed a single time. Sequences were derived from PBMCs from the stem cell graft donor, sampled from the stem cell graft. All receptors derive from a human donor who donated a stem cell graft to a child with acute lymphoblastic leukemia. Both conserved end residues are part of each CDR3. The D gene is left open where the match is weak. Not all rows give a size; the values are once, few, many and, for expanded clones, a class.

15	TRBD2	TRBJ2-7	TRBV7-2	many	CASSPSTSMGYEQYF	TGTGCCAGCAGCCCATCGACTAGCATGGGGTACGAGCAGTACTTC
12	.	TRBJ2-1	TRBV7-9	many	CASSLDGGEQFF	TGTGCCAGCAGCTTAGATGGCGGTGAGCAGTTCTTC
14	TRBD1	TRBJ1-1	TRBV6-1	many	CASSTDRRNTEAFF	TGTGCCAGCAGCACGGACAGGAGGAACACTGAAGCTTTCTTT
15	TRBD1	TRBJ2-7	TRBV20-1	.	CSARATGTGEHEQYF	TGCAGTGCTAGAGCTACCGGGACAGGGGAACACGAGCAGTACTTC
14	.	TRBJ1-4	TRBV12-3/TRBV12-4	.	CASSLEWTNEKLFF	TGTGCCAGCAGTCTCGAGTGGACTAATGAAAAACTGTTTTTT
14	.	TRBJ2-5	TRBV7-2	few	CASSLVRGRETQYF	TGTGCCAGCAGCTTAGTTCGGGGGAGGGAGACCCAGTACTTC
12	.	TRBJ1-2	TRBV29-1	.	CSVEDGAGGYTF	TGCAGCGTTGAAGATGGGGCGGGTGGCTACACCTTC
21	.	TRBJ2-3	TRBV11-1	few	CASSSSSFPRGFSPYTDTQYF	TGTGCCAGCAGCTCATCCTCCTTCCCCCGGGGCTTTTCCCCCTACACAGATACGCAGTATTTT
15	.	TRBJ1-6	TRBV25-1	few	CASSEVGAKASPLHF	TGTGCCAGCAGTGAAGTGGGGGCGAAGGCTTCACCCCTCCACTTT
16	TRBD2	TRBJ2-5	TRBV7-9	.	CASSLSPGLGLETKYF	TGTGCCAGCAGCTTGTCGCCGGGACTAGGCCTGGAGACCAAGTACTTC
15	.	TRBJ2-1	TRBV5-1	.	CASSLVGGEYNEQFF	TGCGCCAGCAGCTTGGTCGGTGGAGAGTACAATGAGCAGTTCTTC
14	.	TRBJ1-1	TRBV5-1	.	CASSVGPMYTEAFF	TGCGCCAGCAGCGTGGGACCGATGTACACTGAAGCTTTCTTT
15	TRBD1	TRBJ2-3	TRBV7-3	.	CASSLTGLGTDTQYF	TGTGCCAGCAGCTTGACAGGGTTGGGCACAGATACGCAGTATTTT
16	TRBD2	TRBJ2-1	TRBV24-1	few	CATSDPGWREAGEQFF	TGTGCCACCAGTGATCCCGGATGGCGGGAGGCGGGGGAGCAGTTCTTC
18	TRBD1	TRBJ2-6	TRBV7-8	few	CASSQGGWARSGANVLTF	TGTGCCAGCAGCCAAGGGGGCTGGGCCCGCTCTGGGGCCAACGTCCTGACTTTC
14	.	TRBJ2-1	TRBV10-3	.	CAISGRGADNEQFF	TGTGCCATCAGTGGTCGGGGGGCTGACAATGAGCAGTTCTTC
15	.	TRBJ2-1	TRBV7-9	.	CASSPQWDSPNEQFF	TGTGCCAGCAGCCCCCAGTGGGATAGCCCGAATGAGCAGTTCTTC
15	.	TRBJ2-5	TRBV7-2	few	CASSLVGGAGETQYF	TGTGCCAGCAGCTTAGTGGGGGGGGCGGGGGAGACCCAGTACTTC
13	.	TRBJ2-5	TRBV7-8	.	CASSRGEKETQYF	TGTGCCAGCAGTAGGGGGGAGAAAGAGACCCAGTACTTC
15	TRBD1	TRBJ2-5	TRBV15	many	CATSRNRGPQETQYF	TGTGCCACCAGCAGAAACAGGGGACCCCAAGAGACCCAGTACTTC
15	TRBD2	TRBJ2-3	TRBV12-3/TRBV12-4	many	CASSPPGLATDTQYF	TGTGCCAGCAGTCCACCAGGACTAGCCACAGATACGCAGTATTTT
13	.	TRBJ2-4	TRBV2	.	CASSAEGGHIQYF	TGTGCCAGCAGTGCGGAGGGAGGTCACATTCAGTACTTC
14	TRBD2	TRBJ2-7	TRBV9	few	CASSARTSSYEQYF	TGTGCCAGCTCGGCCCGGACTAGTTCCTACGAGCAGTACTTC
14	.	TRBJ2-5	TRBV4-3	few	CASSQGRREGTQYF	TGCGCCAGCAGCCAAGGGCGGCGTGAGGGGACCCAGTACTTC
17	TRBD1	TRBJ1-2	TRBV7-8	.	CASSLALGQGVNYGYTF	TGTGCCAGCAGCTTAGCTCTAGGACAGGGTGTTAACTATGGCTACACCTTC
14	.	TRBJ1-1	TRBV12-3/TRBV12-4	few	CASTLTQGNTEAFF	TGTGCCAGCACCCTAACACAGGGGAACACTGAAGCTTTCTTT
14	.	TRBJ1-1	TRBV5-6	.	CASSLGLMNTEAFF	TGTGCCAGCAGCTTGGGGCTGATGAACACTGAAGCTTTCTTT
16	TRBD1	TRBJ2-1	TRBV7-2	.	CASSLRQGFIRNEQFF	TGTGCCAGCAGCCTCCGACAGGGCTTCATTAGGAATGAGCAGTTCTTC
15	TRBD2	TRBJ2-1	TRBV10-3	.	CAISALADSYNEQFF	TGTGCCATCAGTGCACTAGCGGACTCCTACAATGAGCAGTTCTTC
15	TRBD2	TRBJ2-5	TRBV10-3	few	CAISGTSGTQETQYF	TGTGCCATCAGCGGGACTAGCGGGACCCAAGAGACCCAGTACTTC
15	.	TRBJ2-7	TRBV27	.	CASSLVGRETYEQYF	TGTGCCAGCAGTCTTGTCGGCAGGGAGACCTACGAGCAGTACTTC
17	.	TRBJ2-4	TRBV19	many	CASRTLGGTGAKNIQYF	TGTGCCAGTAGAACGTTAGGAGGCACCGGGGCCAAAAACATTCAGTACTTC
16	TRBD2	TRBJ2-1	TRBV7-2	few	CASSSHIGGLYNEQFF	TGTGCCAGCAGCTCACACATCGGGGGACTATACAATGAGCAGTTCTTC
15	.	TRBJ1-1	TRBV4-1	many	CASSQVGMGITEAFF	TGCGCCAGCAGCCAAGTAGGGATGGGAATCACTGAAGCTTTCTTT
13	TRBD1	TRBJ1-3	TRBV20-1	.	CSAQGTGRNTIYF	TGCAGTGCTCAGGGGACAGGGAGGAACACCATATATTTT
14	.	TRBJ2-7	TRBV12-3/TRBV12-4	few	CASSPLSGVNEQYF	TGTGCCAGCAGCCCGCTTTCGGGGGTGAACGAGCAGTACTTC
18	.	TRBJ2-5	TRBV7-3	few	CASSLTGGESLGQETQYF	TGTGCCAGCAGCTTAACGGGTGGGGAGAGTCTTGGGCAAGAGACCCAGTACTTC
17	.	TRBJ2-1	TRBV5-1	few	CASTMRPGSGSYNEQFF	TGCGCCAGCACAATGCGTCCGGGGTCGGGCTCCTACAATGAGCAGTTCTTC